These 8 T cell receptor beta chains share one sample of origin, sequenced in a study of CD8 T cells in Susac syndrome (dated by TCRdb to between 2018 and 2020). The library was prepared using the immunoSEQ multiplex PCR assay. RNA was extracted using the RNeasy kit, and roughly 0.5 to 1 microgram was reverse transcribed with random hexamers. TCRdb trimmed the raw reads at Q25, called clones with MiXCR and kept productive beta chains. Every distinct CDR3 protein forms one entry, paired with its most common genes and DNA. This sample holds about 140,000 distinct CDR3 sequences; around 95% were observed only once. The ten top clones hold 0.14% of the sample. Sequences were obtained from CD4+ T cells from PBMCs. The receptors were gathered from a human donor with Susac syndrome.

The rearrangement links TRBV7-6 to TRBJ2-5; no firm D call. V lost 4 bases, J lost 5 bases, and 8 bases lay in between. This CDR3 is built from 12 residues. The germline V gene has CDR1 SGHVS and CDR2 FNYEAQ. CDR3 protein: CASSSASETQYF. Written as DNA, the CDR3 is TGTGCCAGCAGCTCTGCATCGGAGACCCAGTACTTC.

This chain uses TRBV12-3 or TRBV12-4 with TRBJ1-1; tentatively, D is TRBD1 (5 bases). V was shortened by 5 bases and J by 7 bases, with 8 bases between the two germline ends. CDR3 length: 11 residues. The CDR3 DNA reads TGTGCCAGCAGTCGGGACGATGAAGCTTTCTTT. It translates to CASSRDDEAFF.

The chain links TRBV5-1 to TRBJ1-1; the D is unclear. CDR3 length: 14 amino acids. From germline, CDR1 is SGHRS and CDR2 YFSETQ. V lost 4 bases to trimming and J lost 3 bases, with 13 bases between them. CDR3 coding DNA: TGCGCCAGCAGCCCCTTCAGGAGGGACACTGAAGCTTTCTTT. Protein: CASSPFRRDTEAFF.

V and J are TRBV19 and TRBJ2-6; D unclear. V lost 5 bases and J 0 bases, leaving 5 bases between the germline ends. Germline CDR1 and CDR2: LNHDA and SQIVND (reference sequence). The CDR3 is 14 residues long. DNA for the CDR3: TGTGCCAGTAGTTGGATCTCTGGGGCCAACGTCCTGACTTTC. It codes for CASSWISGANVLTF.

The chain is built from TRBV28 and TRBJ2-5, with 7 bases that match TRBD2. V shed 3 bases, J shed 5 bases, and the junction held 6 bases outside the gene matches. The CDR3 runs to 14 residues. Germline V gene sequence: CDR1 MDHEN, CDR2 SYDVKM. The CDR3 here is CASSFTGGIETQYF. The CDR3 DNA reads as TGTGCCAGCAGTTTTACCGGGGGGATTGAGACCCAGTACTTC.

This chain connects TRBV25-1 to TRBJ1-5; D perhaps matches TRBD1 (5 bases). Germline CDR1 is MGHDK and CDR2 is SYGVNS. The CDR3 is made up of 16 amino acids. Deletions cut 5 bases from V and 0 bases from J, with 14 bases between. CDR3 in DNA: TGTGCCAGCAGTAGTGGGGCCCTAGATAGCAATCAGCCCCAGCATTTT. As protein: CASSSGALDSNQPQHF.

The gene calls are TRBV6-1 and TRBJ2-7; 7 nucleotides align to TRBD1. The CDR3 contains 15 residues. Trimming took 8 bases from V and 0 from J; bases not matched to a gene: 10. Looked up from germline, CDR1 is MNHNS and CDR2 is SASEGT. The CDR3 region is CASLESTGSSYEQYF. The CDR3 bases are TGTGCCAGCCTGGAATCGACAGGGAGCTCCTACGAGCAGTACTTC.

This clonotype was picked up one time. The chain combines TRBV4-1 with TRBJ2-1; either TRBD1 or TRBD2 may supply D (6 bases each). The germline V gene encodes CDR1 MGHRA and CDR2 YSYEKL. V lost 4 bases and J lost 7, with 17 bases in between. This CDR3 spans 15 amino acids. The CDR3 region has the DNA TGCGCCAGCAGCCCCCCGCCGGGGGCGTTAAATGAGCAGTTCTTC. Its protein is CASSPPPGALNEQFF.